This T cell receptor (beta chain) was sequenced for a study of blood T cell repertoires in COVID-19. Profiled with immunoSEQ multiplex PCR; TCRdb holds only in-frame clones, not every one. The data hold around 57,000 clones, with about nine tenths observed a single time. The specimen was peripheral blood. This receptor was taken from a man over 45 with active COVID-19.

CDR3 loop: CASSYPDRGREQYF. The CDR3 region has the DNA TGTGCCAGCAGTTACCCGGACAGGGGGCGCGAGCAGTACTTC. The chain couples TRBV6-2 or TRBV6-3 to TRBJ2-7; 11 positions match TRBD1. Germline V gives CDR1 MNHEY, CDR2 SVGEGT. The CDR3 sequence is 14 residues long. J lost 6 bases, V lost 2 bases, and 3 bases had no gene match.